This T cell receptor (beta chain) emerged from a study of cytomegalovirus exposure and HLA in healthy donors. In this sample, this clone turned up a few times. Its target is not known. In the PCR, 60 Vbeta and 13 Jbeta primers were used. The method was immunoSEQ multiplex PCR; TCRdb's version includes in-frame clones alone and lacks a portion of them. The sample includes about 130,000 clones, approximately 74% of them seen just once. Germline V gene sequence: CDR1 SGHAT, CDR2 FQNNGV. Trimming cost V 2 bases and J 2 bases, with 18 bases left between them. The CDR3 is 17 amino acids. Study outcomes and limitations: Reportedly, fewer N-insertions than the roughly 690-donor mean appeared in an Asian-associated ancestry cluster in a later analysis. Rarity marked most TCR sequences, yet some public TCRs occurred in many donors. The study recorded 164 TCR beta chains that were cytomegalovirus-associated. TCR association rates varied by HLA locus in a later analysis, with DRB1 highest and HLA-C lowest.

V is TRBV11-2 and J is TRBJ2-5; perhaps TRBD2 as D (5 bases). The receptor comes from a male donor in good health and CMV-seronegative. The sequencing sample was made of PBMCs. The CDR3 DNA reads TGTGCCAGCAGCTTATCTCCCCACCTCGGGGAGCAAGAGACCCAGTACTTC. This translates into CASSLSPHLGEQETQYF. The variable domain in full, completed from reference TRBV11-2 and TRBJ2-5, reads EAGVAQSPRYKIIEKRQSVAFWCNPISGHATLYWYQQILGQGPKLLIQFQNNGVVDDSQLPKDRFSAERLKGVDSTLKIQPAKLEDSAVYLCASSLSPHLGEQETQYFGPGTRLLVL.